Listed below are T cell receptor beta chains from one sample, sequenced in a study of cytomegalovirus exposure and HLA in healthy donors. Sequencing was performed with immunoSEQ multiplex PCR; in TCRdb, only in-frame clones are kept and a portion is missing. The sample yields approximately 180,000 clones, more than 75% seen once. Specimen: PBMCs. Receptors originate from a girl less than two years old in good health and CMV-seronegative. Each CDR3 is given with its conserved first and last residue.

j_call v_call cdr3_aa
TRBJ2-7 TRBV5-1 CASSPGTSGAEQYF
TRBJ1-2 TRBV14 CASSQDHISSYTF
TRBJ2-7 TRBV6-5 CASKLSQTAYEQYF
TRBJ1-1 TRBV4-3 CASSQDSRGDTEAFF
TRBJ2-5 TRBV5-1 CASSFGLAGRETQYF
TRBJ2-7 TRBV25-1 CASSARRDRNSEQYF
TRBJ2-7 TRBV18 CASSPPGLAGVEQYF
TRBJ2-1 TRBV5-6 CARPTIGGGYNEQFF
TRBJ2-5 TRBV7-8 CASSLVDSEETQYF
TRBJ2-1 TRBV2 CASSSGQGNEQFF
TRBJ2-5 TRBV19 CASSGTGLGETQYF
TRBJ1-2 TRBV12-2 CASHRDIYGYTF
TRBJ2-5 TRBV5-1 CASSLDRSGRGTQYF
TRBJ1-2 TRBV6-5 CASSSSPVSNYGYTF
TRBJ2-3 TRBV10-2 CATPPGASGSTDTQYF
TRBJ1-2 TRBV12-5 CASSSTGTAGYTF
TRBJ1-1 TRBV5-1 CASSGGQMNTEAFF
TRBJ2-1 TRBV4-2 CASSSSKGLAGRNEQFF
TRBJ1-3 TRBV9 CASSVRPQGNAGNTIYF
TRBJ2-5 TRBV4-1 CASRISGRGETQYF
TRBJ2-7 TRBV7-9 CASSARTGLSYEQYF
TRBJ2-3 TRBV6-5 CASSYVAGSTDTQYF
TRBJ1-4 TRBV9 CASSHGGATNEKLFF
TRBJ2-1 TRBV5-1 CASSLLAGEINEQFF
TRBJ2-7 TRBV2 CASSGTLGFYEQYF
TRBJ1-6 TRBV6-1 CASSAKTGLGSPLHF
TRBJ1-2 TRBV5-5 CASSPNVDYGYTF
TRBJ1-4 TRBV10-3 CAITTGIGEKLFF
TRBJ1-1 TRBV7-8 CASSLWEGEAFF
TRBJ2-6 TRBV30 CAWSVYQAGANVLTF
TRBJ2-7 TRBV30 CAWRSGLAGVSYEQYF
TRBJ1-1 TRBV19 CASKTGNTEAFF
TRBJ2-2 TRBV6-6 CASSPGQGATGELFF
TRBJ2-1 TRBV5-5 CASSLGGEQFF
TRBJ2-3 TRBV21-1 CASSIHGGQDTQYF
TRBJ2-5 TRBV30 CAWSFAPRETQYF
TRBJ1-5 TRBV2 CASKPTGLGNQPQHF
TRBJ2-5 TRBV9 CASSARTGAQYF
TRBJ2-7 TRBV6-1 CASSESDRVYSYEQYF
TRBJ2-5 TRBV2 CASSDRTGEETQYF
TRBJ2-7 TRBV2 CASGRVWTAHEQYF
TRBJ2-3 TRBV21-1 CASRHPVNRGTDTQYF
TRBJ2-1 TRBV4-1 CASSPLGTSYNEQFF
TRBJ1-2 TRBV6-6 CASRRFNYGYTF
TRBJ2-7 TRBV9 CASSVGLAGNYEQYF
TRBJ2-5 TRBV7-9 CASSLGGTSLETQYF
TRBJ2-3 TRBV6-1 CASSEREGTQYF
TRBJ2-1 TRBV27 CASSLSFGTSEIEQFF
TRBJ2-1 TRBV7-6 CASTRLAGATRSYNEQFF
TRBJ1-2 TRBV15 CATLPGGRPGYGYTF
TRBJ2-3 TRBV5-8 CASSFGALDTQYF